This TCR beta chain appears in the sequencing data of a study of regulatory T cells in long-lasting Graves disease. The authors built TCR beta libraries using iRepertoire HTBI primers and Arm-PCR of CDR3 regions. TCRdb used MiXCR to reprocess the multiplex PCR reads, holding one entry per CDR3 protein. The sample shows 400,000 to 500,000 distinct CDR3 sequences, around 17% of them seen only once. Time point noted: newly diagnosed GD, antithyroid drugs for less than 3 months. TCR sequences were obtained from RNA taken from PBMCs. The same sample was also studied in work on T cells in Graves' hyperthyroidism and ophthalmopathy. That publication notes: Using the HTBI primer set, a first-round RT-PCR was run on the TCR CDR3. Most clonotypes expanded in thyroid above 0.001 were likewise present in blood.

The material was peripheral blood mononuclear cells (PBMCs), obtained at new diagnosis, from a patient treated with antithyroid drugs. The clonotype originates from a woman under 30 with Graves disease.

The CDR3 region has the DNA TGTGCCACCAGTGATCCCGCGCGACAGCGCGGAGGCACGCAGTATTTT. This gives the protein CATSDPARQRGGTQYF. This chain links TRBV24-1 with TRBJ2-3, with D possibly being TRBD1 or TRBD2 (5 bases each). The CDR3 has 16 amino acids. V lost 3 bases, J lost 9 bases, and 21 bases lay in between. Looked up from germline, CDR1 is KGHDR and CDR2 is SFDVKD.